These 21 T cell receptor beta chains share one sample of origin, sequenced in a study of T cells in Graves' hyperthyroidism and ophthalmopathy (dated by TCRdb to the late 2010s). The method behind the library was multiplex PCR. Instrument used: Illumina HiSeq 2000. The TCR beta CDR3 regions were amplified from the RNA transcripts. A first-round RT-PCR of the TCR CDR3 used the HTBI primer set with the Qiagen OneStep RT-PCR kit. The public reads were reprocessed in TCRdb via fastp at Q25 and MiXCR, keeping in-frame beta chains. Rows merge per CDR3 protein into single entries with the most common DNA and genes. The sample table contains some 420,000 distinct CDR3 sequences; only one count was recorded for 12% to 15% of them. The ten largest clones add up to 5.3% of the sample. Sequenced material: blood. The receptors here all came from a woman in her late teens or twenties with Graves' hyperthyroidism.

This clonotype has a handful of counts. The chain uses TRBV10-3 and TRBJ2-2, with 13 bases fitting TRBD2. This CDR3 has 15 residues. From germline, CDR1 is ENHRY and CDR2 SYGVKD. J gave up 5 bases and V 8 bases, and 5 bases lay outside the gene matches. CDR3 sequence (DNA): TGTGCCATCGGGGTGACTAGCGGGGGGACCGGGGAGCTGTTTTTT. It specifies CAIGVTSGGTGELFF.

The chain combines TRBV7-9 with TRBJ2-6; 12 bases map to TRBD1. Germline V gene data show CDR1 as SEHNR and CDR2 as FQNEAQ (reference sequence). The CDR3 loop spans 18 amino acids. With 5 bases clipped from V and 2 bases from J, the junction kept 7 bases outside the gene matches. The CDR3 region is CASSTGTGGATGANVLTF. The DNA for the CDR3 is TGTGCCAGCAGCACCGGGACAGGGGGCGCGACTGGGGCCAACGTCCTGACTTTC.

The gene calls are TRBV6-1 and TRBJ2-5, with TRBD2 identical over 10 bases. Germline CDR1 reads MNHNS; CDR2 reads SASEGT. CDR3 size: 15 residues. V was pared by 6 bases and J by 5 bases, with 9 bases of the junction left unmatched. DNA of the CDR3: TGTGCCAGCAGCGAAAGCGGGAGGGCCTCTGAGACCCAGTACTTC. As protein: CASSESGRASETQYF.

Here the CDR3 DNA reads TGTGCCAGCAGCGTAGGAGGTAGCGGGAGTAGCACAGATACGCAGTATTTT. This codes for CASSVGGSGSSTDTQYF. The rearrangement links TRBV9 to TRBJ2-3; 9 bases map to TRBD2. Unmatched junction bases numbered 5, after V lost 0 bases and J lost 0 bases. This CDR3 has 17 amino acids. Germline V CDR1 and CDR2: SGDLS, YYNGEE.

The sample holds many counts of this clonotype. The rearrangement joins TRBV6-2 or TRBV6-3 to TRBJ2-7; TRBD2 matches at 10 bases. This CDR3 is 16 amino acids long. J was trimmed by 0 bases and V by 9 bases; bases with no gene match: 11. Germline V gene lookup returns CDR1 MNHEY and CDR2 SVGEGT. This chain's CDR3 is CASSTPGTSVSYEQYF. CDR3 nucleotides: TGTGCCAGTTCGACTCCCGGGACTAGCGTCTCCTACGAGCAGTACTTC.

This clonotype was seen a handful of times. The chain combines TRBV6-2 or TRBV6-3 with TRBJ2-7; TRBD1 might be the D (6 bases). CDR3 size: 15 residues. V was trimmed by 8 bases and J by 2 bases, leaving 19 bases between them. CDR1 MNHEY and CDR2 SVGEGT come from the germline V gene. CDR3 sequence (DNA): TGTGCCAGCCAGAAAACCAGACAGGTTACCTACGAGCAGTACTTC. Translation: CASQKTRQVTYEQYF.

This clonotype occurred many times. J is TRBJ2-5 and V is TRBV2; 10 nucleotides match TRBD2. The V segment lost 5 bases and the J segment 1 base; nucleotides outside the gene matches: 7. The CDR3 is 16 amino acids. Per germline, CDR1 SNHLY and CDR2 FYNNEI. The CDR3 DNA reads TGTGCCAGCAGTAAAAGCCAGCGGGAGGGCCAAGAGACCCAGTACTTC. This gives the protein CASSKSQREGQETQYF.

At least ten counts were recorded for this clonotype. For the CDR3, the DNA is TGCAGTGCTAGGGGGACAGGGGGCAGAGAGACCCAGTACTTC. This codes for CSARGTGGRETQYF. The V gene is TRBV20-1, the J gene TRBJ2-5; 12 nucleotides agree with TRBD1. Germline V gene sequence: CDR1 DFQATT, CDR2 SNEGSKA (reference sequence). This CDR3 is built from 14 residues. With V trimmed by 3 bases and J by 4 bases, 3 bases remained unmatched.

This clonotype was counted at least ten times. The rearrangement joins TRBV27 to TRBJ2-2; the D is unclear. Per the germline V gene, CDR1 is MNHEY and CDR2 is SMNVEV (reference sequence). Between the trimmed V and J ends, which lost 2 bases and 4 bases, there was a span of 8 bases. The CDR3 is 14 amino acids. The DNA for the CDR3 is TGTGCCAGCAGTTTAGGCAGGACCACCGGGGAGCTGTTTTTT. Translating gives CASSLGRTTGELFF.

This chain links TRBV12-3 or TRBV12-4 with TRBJ2-7; 9 bases agree with TRBD1. V dropped 3 bases and J dropped 3; count of bases not matched to a gene: 6. The CDR3 runs to 15 residues. The CDR3 loop is CASSLGGGQGYEQYF. The CDR3 nucleotides read TGTGCCAGCAGTTTGGGGGGGGGACAGGGCTACGAGCAGTACTTC.

This clonotype was detected many times. The chain links TRBV2 to TRBJ1-5; no clear D gene. V lost 6 bases, J lost 3 bases, and 18 bases lay in between. The CDR3 runs 16 residues. Germline loops: CDR1 SNHLY, CDR2 FYNNEI. DNA of the CDR3: TGTGCCAGCAGCGCTGAGAGGACCGCCTACAATCAGCCCCAGCATTTT. It codes for CASSAERTAYNQPQHF.

As to this clonotype: A much larger clone differs from this one at a single base, so this may be a read error. The genes are TRBV30 and TRBJ1-1, with D tentatively TRBD1 (5 bases). Germline V gene data show CDR1 as GTSNPN and CDR2 as SVGIG (reference sequence). The CDR3 covers 14 residues. In DNA form, the CDR3 reads TGTGCCTGGACCCCCCTTCGGGGGAACACTGAAGCTCTCTTT. As protein: CAWTPLRGNTEALF.

The chain joins TRBV6-1 to TRBJ2-7; 7 bases line up with TRBD2. The CDR3 covers 14 residues. Germline V gene data show CDR1 as MNHNS and CDR2 as SASEGT. The V and J ends lost 1 base and 5 bases, in that order; junction bases with no gene match: 5. In DNA, the CDR3 is TGTGCCAGCAGTGAAGGGCGGGAGTCGCACGAGCAGTACTTC. Translating it yields CASSEGRESHEQYF.

A note on this clonotype: A much larger clone differs by one base, so this may be a read error. V gene TRBV20-1 combines with J gene TRBJ2-7; 14 bases are shared with TRBD2. The length of the CDR3 is 13 residues. Germline V lookup: CDR1 DFQATT, CDR2 SNEGSKA (reference sequence). The CDR3 is CSIPGLAGVERYF. The CDR3 bases are TGCAGTATCCCGGGACTAGCGGGAGTTGAGCGGTACTTC.

This clonotype was picked up many times. V usage is TRBV30 and J usage is TRBJ2-1, with unresolved D. The CDR3 consists of 13 residues. The ends were cut back, 0 bases at V and 2 bases at J, with 5 bases in the middle. From germline, CDR1 is GTSNPN and CDR2 SVGIG (reference sequence). Here the CDR3 reads CAWSVNTYNEQFF. In DNA form, the CDR3 reads TGTGCCTGGAGTGTTAACACCTACAATGAGCAGTTCTTC.

This clonotype was counted ten times or more. The gene calls are TRBV6-1 and TRBJ2-2; D gene uncertain. Per the germline V gene, CDR1 is MNHNS and CDR2 is SASEGT. The CDR3 consists of 15 residues. Trimming left V 4 bases short and J 2 bases short, with 11 bases between. CDR3 sequence (DNA): TGTGCCAGCAGTGGGGTGCGGAGAAACACCGGGGAGCTGTTTTTT. As protein: CASSGVRRNTGELFF.

This clonotype was seen more than once but under ten times. V is TRBV11-2 and J is TRBJ1-4; possible D gene TRBD1, 6 bases. Trimming took off 5 bases at V and 8 bases at J, with 12 bases between the two ends. The CDR3 runs 13 residues. Germline assignment: CDR1 SGHAT and CDR2 FQNNGV. CDR3 sequence (DNA): TGTGCCAGCAGCCCTACAGGGATCGAAAAACTGTTTTTT. Protein: CASSPTGIEKLFF.

This clonotype appeared many times. V usage is TRBV12-3 or TRBV12-4 and J usage is TRBJ2-1; a possible D gene is TRBD1 (5 bases). Between the trimmed V and J ends, which lost 8 bases and 3 bases, there was a span of 17 bases. CDR3 length: 15 residues. The CDR3 protein is CASGTGPRDYNEQFF. For the CDR3, the DNA is TGTGCCAGCGGAACAGGACCCAGGGACTACAATGAGCAGTTCTTC.

The CDR3 nucleotides are TGTGCCATCAGTGAGAGGCGGGGGGCCGGGGAAAAACTGTTTTTT. Translating it yields CAISERRGAGEKLFF. The V gene is TRBV10-3, the J gene TRBJ1-4, with TRBD1 as a possible D gene (6 bases). V was shortened by 2 bases and J by 8 bases, with 15 bases between the two germline ends. Looked up from germline, CDR1 is ENHRY and CDR2 is SYGVKD. This CDR3 has 15 amino acids.

This clonotype was detected many times. The V call is TRBV18, the J call TRBJ2-2, with 9 nucleotides matching TRBD2. V shed 5 bases, J shed 5 bases, and the junction held 3 bases outside the gene matches. The CDR3 is 14 residues long. From germline, CDR1 is KGHSH and CDR2 LQKENI. The CDR3 region is CASSWTSATGELFF. CDR3 DNA sequence: TGTGCCAGCTCATGGACTAGCGCGACCGGGGAGCTGTTTTTT.

There are many counts of this clonotype. The J gene is TRBJ1-6, the V gene TRBV5-1; D is ambiguous. This CDR3 is built from 13 residues. The germline CDR1 and CDR2 sequences are SGHRS and YFSETQ. V was clipped by 4 bases and J by 10 bases, with 12 bases between them. CDR3 residues: CASSAELNSPLHF. CDR3 bases: TGCGCCAGCAGCGCCGAACTGAACTCACCCCTCCACTTT.